This T cell receptor beta chain comes out of a study of T cell changes during pregnancy in multiple sclerosis. Sequencing was performed with immunoSEQ multiplex PCR; in TCRdb, only in-frame clones are kept and a portion is missing. The top ten hold 0.35% to 0.45% of the sample, which has 35,000 to 45,000 clones, more than 80% seen once. Losses at the gene ends were 6 bases for V and 5 bases for J; bases not matched to a gene: 6. This CDR3 has 13 residues. CDR1 is MNHEY and CDR2 is SMNVEV in the germline V gene (reference sequence). Material: CD4+ T cells from peripheral blood mononuclear cells, obtained in the third trimester of pregnancy. This receptor was identified in a female donor with multiple sclerosis, enrolled in a pregnancy study. This chain uses TRBV27 with TRBJ2-5, with 7 nucleotides matching TRBD2. CDR3: CASRRFGGETQYF. In DNA form, the CDR3 reads TGTGCCAGCAGAAGATTCGGGGGGGAGACCCAGTACTTC.